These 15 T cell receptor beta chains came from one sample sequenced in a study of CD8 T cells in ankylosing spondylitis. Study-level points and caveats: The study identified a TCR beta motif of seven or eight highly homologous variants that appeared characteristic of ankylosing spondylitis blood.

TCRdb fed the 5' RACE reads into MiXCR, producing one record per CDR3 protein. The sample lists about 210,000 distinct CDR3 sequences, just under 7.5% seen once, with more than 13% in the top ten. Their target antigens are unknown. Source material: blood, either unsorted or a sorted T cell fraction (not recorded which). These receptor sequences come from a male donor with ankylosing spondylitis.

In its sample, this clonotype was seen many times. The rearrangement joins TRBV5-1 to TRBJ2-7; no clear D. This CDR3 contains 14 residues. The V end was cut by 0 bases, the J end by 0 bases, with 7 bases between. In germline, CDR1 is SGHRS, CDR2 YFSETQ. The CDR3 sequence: CASSLVDGSYEQYF. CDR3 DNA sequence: TGCGCCAGCAGCTTGGTCGACGGCTCCTACGAGCAGTACTTC.

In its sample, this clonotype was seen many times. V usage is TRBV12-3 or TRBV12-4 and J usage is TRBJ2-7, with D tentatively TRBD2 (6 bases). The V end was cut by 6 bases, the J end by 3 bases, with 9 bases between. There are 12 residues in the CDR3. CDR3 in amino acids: CASREGGYEQYF. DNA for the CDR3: TGTGCCAGCAGGGAGGGTGGCTACGAGCAGTACTTC.

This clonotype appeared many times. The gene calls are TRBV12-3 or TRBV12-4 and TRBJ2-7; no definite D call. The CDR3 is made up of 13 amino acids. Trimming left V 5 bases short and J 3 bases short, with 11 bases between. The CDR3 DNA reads TGTGCCAGCAGTCTCGGCAAGAACTACGAGCAGTACTTC. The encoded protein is CASSLGKNYEQYF.

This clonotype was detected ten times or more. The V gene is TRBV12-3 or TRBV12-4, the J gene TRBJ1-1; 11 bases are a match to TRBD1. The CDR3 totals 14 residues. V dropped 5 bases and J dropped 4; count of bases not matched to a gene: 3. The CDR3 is CASSRGTGGTEAFF. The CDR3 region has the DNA TGTGCCAGCAGTCGCGGGACAGGGGGCACTGAAGCTTTCTTT.

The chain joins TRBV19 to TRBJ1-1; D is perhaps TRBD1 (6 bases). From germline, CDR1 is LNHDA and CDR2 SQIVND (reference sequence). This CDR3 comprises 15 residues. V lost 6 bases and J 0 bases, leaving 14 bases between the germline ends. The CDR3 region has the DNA TGTGCCAGTAGCTGGGACATTCCCATGAACACTGAAGCTTTCTTT. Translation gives CASSWDIPMNTEAFF.

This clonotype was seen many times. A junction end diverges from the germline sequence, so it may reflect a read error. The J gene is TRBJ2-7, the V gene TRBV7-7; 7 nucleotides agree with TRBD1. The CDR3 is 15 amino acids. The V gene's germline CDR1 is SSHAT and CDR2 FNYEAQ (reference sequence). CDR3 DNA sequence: TGTGCTAGCAGCTTATCCCGGGACAGCTCCTACGAGCAGTACTTC. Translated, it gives CASSLSRDSSYEQYF.

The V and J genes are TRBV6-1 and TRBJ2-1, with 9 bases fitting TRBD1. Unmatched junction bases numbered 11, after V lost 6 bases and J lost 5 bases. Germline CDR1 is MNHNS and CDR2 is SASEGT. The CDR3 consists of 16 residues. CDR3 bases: TGTGCCAGCAGCCCTTACAGGGGGCAAGTGGACAATGAGCAGTTCTTC. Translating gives CASSPYRGQVDNEQFF.

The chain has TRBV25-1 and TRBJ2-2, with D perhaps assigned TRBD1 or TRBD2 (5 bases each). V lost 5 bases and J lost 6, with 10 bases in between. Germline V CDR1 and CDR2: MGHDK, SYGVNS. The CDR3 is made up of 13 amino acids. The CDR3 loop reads CASSPRGPGELFF. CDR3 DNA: TGTGCCAGCAGTCCACGGGGACCCGGGGAGCTGTTTTTT.

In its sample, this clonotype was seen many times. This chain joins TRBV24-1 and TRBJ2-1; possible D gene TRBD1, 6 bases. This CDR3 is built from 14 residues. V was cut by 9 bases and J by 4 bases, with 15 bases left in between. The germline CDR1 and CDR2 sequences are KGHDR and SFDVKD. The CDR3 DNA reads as TGTGCCACCGCCACTGGGGGCGCTTACAATGAGCAGTTCTTC. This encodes CATATGGAYNEQFF.

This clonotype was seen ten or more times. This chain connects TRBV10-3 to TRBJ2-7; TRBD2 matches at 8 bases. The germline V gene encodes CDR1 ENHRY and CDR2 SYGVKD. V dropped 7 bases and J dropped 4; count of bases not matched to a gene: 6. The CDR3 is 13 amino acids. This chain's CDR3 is CAITPGGRYEQYF. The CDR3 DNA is TGTGCCATCACTCCTGGCGGGAGGTACGAGCAGTACTTC.

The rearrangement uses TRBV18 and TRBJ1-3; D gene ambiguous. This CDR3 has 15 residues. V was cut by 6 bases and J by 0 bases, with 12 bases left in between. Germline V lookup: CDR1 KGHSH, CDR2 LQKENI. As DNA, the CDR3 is TGTGCCAGCTCGAAGCAAGGGAGCTCTGGAAACACCATATATTTT. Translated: CASSKQGSSGNTIYF.

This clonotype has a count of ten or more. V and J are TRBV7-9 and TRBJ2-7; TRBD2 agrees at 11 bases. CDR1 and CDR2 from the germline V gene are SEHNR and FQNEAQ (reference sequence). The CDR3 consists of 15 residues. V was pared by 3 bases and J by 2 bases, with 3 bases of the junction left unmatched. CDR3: CASSFVAGGTYEQYF. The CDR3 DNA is TGTGCCAGCAGCTTTGTAGCGGGAGGGACCTACGAGCAGTACTTC. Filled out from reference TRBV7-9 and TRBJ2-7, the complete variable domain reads DTGVSQNPRHKITKRGQNVTFRCDPISEHNRLYWYRQTLGQGPEFLTYFQNEAQLEKSRLLSDRFSAERPKGSFSTLEIQRTEQGDSAMYLCASSFVAGGTYEQYFGPGTRLTVT.

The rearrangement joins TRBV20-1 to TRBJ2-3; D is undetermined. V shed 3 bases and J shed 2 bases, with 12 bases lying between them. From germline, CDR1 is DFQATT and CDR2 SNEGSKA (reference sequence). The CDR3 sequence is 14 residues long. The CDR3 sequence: CSARRTFFTDTQYF. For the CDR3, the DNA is TGCAGTGCTAGGCGGACCTTCTTCACAGATACGCAGTATTTT.

CDR3 sequence (DNA): TGTGCCAGCAGCTTAAAATACAATGAGCAGTTCTTC. Protein product: CASSLKYNEQFF. The genes are TRBV7-6 and TRBJ2-1; D is ambiguous. This CDR3 has 12 residues. Trimming took 2 bases from V and 4 from J, leaving 3 bases between them. Germline values: CDR1 SGHVS, CDR2 FNYEAQ. Together with reference TRBV7-6 and TRBJ2-1, the CDR3 gives the full variable domain: GAGVSQSPRYKVTKRGQDVALRCDPISGHVSLYWYRQALGQGPEFLTYFNYEAQQDKSGLPNDRFSAERPEGSISTLTIQRTEQRDSAMYRCASSLKYNEQFFGPGTRLTVL.

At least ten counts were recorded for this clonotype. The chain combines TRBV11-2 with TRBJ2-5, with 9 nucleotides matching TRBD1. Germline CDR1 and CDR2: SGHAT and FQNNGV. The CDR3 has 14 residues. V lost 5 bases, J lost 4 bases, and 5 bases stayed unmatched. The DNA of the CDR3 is TGTGCCAGCAGCCCCGGGACAGGGAGAGAGACCCAGTACTTC. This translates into CASSPGTGRETQYF.